The present T cell receptor (beta chain) was sequenced within a study of OX40 agonist ivuxolimab in advanced cancers. The protocol was immunoSEQ multiplex PCR, while the TCRdb copy is restricted to in-frame clones and leaves out a portion. Of about 7,300 clones listed, roughly 80% are singletons. In its sample, this clone was seen once. The CDR3 runs 18 residues. Deletions cut 0 bases from V and 4 bases from J, with 20 bases between. Sequencing was performed on CD4+ or CD8+ T cells sorted from blood, taken in a trial of the OX40 agonist ivuxolimab. This sequence originates from an adult with an advanced solid tumor such as melanoma, head and neck, liver or kidney cancer. The V gene is TRBV23-1, the J gene TRBJ2-3; unclear D gene. TRBV23-1 is assigned to the ORF class and has an uncertain function. For the CDR3, the DNA is TGCGCCAGCAGTCAATCAGGGTCGGGCCGGAGTCAGGCAGATACGCAGTATTTT. Protein: CASSQSGSGRSQADTQYF.